This entry features one T cell receptor (beta chain) sequence. This table comes from immunoSEQ multiplex PCR, and its TCRdb copy is limited to in-frame clones, with some not included. The sample lists about 220,000 clones, 86% occurring once. This sample is part of a study of blood T cell repertoires in COVID-19. At the level of the study: PBMCs, B-cell-depleted T cells, or T cells provided the cDNA or gDNA that made up the material.

The CDR3 is 15 residues long. V lost 4 bases, J lost 5 bases, and 10 bases stayed unmatched. The germline gives CDR1 MNHEY, CDR2 SMNVEV (reference sequence). The receptor comes from a woman aged 40 to 49 with acute COVID-19. The V and J genes are TRBV27 and TRBJ1-1; 7 bases agree with TRBD1. Sequencing used PBMCs or T cells enriched from blood (not recorded which). Written as DNA, the CDR3 is TGTGCCAGCAGTTCCGCCACAGGGGCGGGAACTGAAGCTTTCTTT. The encoded protein is CASSSATGAGTEAFF.